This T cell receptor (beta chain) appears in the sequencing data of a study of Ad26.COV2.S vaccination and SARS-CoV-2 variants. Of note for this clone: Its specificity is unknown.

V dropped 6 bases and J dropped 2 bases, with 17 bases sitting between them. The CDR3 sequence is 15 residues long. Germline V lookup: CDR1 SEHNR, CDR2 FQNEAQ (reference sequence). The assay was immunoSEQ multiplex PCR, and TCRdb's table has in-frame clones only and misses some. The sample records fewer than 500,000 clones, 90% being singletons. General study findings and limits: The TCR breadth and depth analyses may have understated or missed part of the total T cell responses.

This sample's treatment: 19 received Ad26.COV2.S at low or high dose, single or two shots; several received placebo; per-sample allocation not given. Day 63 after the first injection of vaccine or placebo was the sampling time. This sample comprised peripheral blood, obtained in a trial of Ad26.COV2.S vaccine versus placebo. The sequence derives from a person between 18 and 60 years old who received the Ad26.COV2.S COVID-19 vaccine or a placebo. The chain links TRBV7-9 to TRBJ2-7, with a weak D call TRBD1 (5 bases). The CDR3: CASSRTDKSTYEQYF. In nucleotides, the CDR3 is TGTGCCAGCAGTCGTACGGACAAAAGCACCTACGAGCAGTACTTC.